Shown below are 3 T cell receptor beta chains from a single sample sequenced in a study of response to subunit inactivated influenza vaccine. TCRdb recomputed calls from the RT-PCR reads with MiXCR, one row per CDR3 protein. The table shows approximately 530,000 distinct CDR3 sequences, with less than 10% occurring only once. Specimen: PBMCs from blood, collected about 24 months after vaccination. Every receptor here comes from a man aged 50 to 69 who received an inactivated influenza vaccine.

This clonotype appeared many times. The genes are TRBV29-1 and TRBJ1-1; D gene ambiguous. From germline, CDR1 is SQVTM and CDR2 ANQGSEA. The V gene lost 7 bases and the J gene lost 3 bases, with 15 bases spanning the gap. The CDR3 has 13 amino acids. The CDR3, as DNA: TGCAGCGCAGAGGACGGACGATACACTGAAGCTTTCTTT. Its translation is CSAEDGRYTEAFF. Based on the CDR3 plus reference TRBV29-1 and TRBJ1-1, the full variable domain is SAVISQKPSRDICQRGTSLTIQCQVDSQVTMMFWYRQQPGQSLTLIATANQGSEATYESGFVIDKFPISRPNLTFSTLTVSNMSPEDSSIYLCSAEDGRYTEAFFGQGTRLTVV.

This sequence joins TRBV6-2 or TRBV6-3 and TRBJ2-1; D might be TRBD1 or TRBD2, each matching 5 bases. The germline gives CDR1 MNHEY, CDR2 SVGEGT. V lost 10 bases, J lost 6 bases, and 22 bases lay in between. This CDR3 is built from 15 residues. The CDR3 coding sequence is TGTGCCATTGGGGTGCCGGACCGAGGGGTCAATGAGCAGTTCTTC. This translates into CAIGVPDRGVNEQFF.

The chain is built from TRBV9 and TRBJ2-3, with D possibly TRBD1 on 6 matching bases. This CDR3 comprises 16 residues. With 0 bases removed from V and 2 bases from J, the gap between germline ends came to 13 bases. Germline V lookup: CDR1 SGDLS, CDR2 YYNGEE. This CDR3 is CASSVDGQGPTDTQYF. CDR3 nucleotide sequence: TGTGCCAGCAGCGTAGATGGGCAGGGGCCCACAGATACGCAGTATTTT. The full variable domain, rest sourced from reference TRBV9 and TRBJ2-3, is DSGVTQTPKHLITATGQRVTLRCSPRSGDLSVYWYQQSLDQGLQFLIQYYNGEERAKGNILERFSAQQFPDLHSELNLSSLELGDSALYFCASSVDGQGPTDTQYFGPGTRLTVL.